The 20 T cell receptor beta chains reported below all come from one sample, sequenced in a study of T cell clonotyping in hematopoietic cell transplantation. The method was immunoSEQ multiplex PCR; TCRdb's version includes in-frame clones alone and lacks a portion of them. The table has tens of thousands of clones, around 85% seen once. Time point denoted: recipient sample about 28 days before transplant, after cytoreduction. This specimen was peripheral blood mononuclear cells, taken before stem cell transplant. The receptors stem from a man aged 55 to 69 with acute myeloid leukemia. Some clones in this sample may be carry-over from other donors' samples.

The V call is TRBV28, the J call TRBJ1-6; the match to TRBD1 covers 10 bases. Germline-derived CDR1 and CDR2 are MDHEN and SYDVKM. The CDR3 sequence is 15 residues long. V gave up 7 bases and J gave up 6 bases; unmatched junction bases: 6. The DNA for the CDR3 is TGTGCCAGCACCATGACAGGGGGCTCTAATTCACCCCTCCACTTT. This sequence encodes CASTMTGGSNSPLHF.

This clone was picked up one time. V usage is TRBV5-6 and J usage is TRBJ2-1; TRBD1 aligns across 7 bases. The germline gives CDR1 SGHDT, CDR2 YYEEEE. The junction had 7 bases not matched to a gene; V was cut back by 4 bases and J by 3 bases. This CDR3 has 15 amino acids. The chain's CDR3 is CASSPNRGSYNEQFF. The CDR3 bases are TGTGCCAGCAGCCCGAACAGGGGCAGCTACAATGAGCAGTTCTTC.

This clone was detected only a few times. The chain links TRBV19 to TRBJ2-7; TRBD2 aligns across 9 bases. V was clipped by 4 bases and J by 2 bases; unmatched bases: 9. Germline CDR1 and CDR2: LNHDA and SQIVND (reference sequence). The CDR3 loop spans 16 amino acids. CDR3 bases: TGTGCCAGTAGTACCCAGGCTAGCGGGGAGGCCTACGAGCAGTACTTC. Protein sequence: CASSTQASGEAYEQYF.

The CDR3 loop is CASSLPSRNTIYF. For the CDR3, the DNA is TGTGCCAGCAGCCTACCTTCTAGAAACACCATATATTTT. This chain links TRBV6-5 with TRBJ1-3, with D unclear. Germline lookup yields CDR1 MNHEY and CDR2 SVGAGI. The CDR3 has 13 amino acids. Trimming removed 6 bases at V and 5 bases at J, with 11 bases between.

The V gene is TRBV27, the J gene TRBJ1-5, with TRBD1 matching 9 bases. This CDR3 spans 15 amino acids. Germline trimming cut 2 bases from V and 7 bases from J; bases unmatched to any gene: 6. CDR1 MNHEY and CDR2 SMNVEV come from the germline V gene (reference sequence). Here the CDR3 DNA reads TGTGCCAGCAGTTTAACAGGGGGCGCATGGCAGCCCCAGCATTTT. This codes for CASSLTGGAWQPQHF.

This chain connects TRBV19 to TRBJ1-3; D uncertain. Trimming pared 0 bases from V and 4 bases from J, leaving 10 bases between. Germline V gene lookup returns CDR1 LNHDA and CDR2 SQIVND (reference sequence). CDR3 length: 15 residues. CDR3 sequence (DNA): TGTGCCAGTAGTATAGAGGGCCTTGCGGGAAACACCATATATTTT. Its translation: CASSIEGLAGNTIYF.

The chain has TRBV4-2 and TRBJ2-3; possible D gene TRBD1, 5 bases. Germline lookup yields CDR1 LGHNA and CDR2 YNFKEQ. The CDR3 extends over 14 amino acids. Trimming removed 1 base from V and 6 bases from J, with 11 bases in between. DNA of the CDR3: TGTGCCAGCAGCCAAGTTGGGGCGTGGGATACGCAGTATTTT. Translated, it gives CASSQVGAWDTQYF.

The chain carries TRBV30 and TRBJ1-2; 10 bases map to TRBD1. Germline V gene lookup returns CDR1 GTSNPN and CDR2 SVGIG (reference sequence). The CDR3 is 14 residues long. V gave up 3 bases and J gave up 2 bases; unmatched junction bases: 3. The CDR3, as DNA: TGTGCCTGGAGGGACAGGGGGGCCAACTATGGCTACACCTTC. It is translated as CAWRDRGANYGYTF.

V gene TRBV9 combines with J gene TRBJ1-4; 7 nucleotides agree with TRBD1. V shed 3 bases and J 8 bases; nucleotides not matched to a gene: 7. Germline CDR1 is SGDLS and CDR2 is YYNGEE. This CDR3 is built from 14 residues. The chain's CDR3 is CASSDRDSWEKLFF. The CDR3 DNA reads as TGTGCCAGCAGCGACCGGGACAGTTGGGAAAAACTGTTTTTT. The full variable domain, in which reference TRBV9 and TRBJ1-4 provide the parts outside the CDR3, is DSGVTQTPKHLITATGQRVTLRCSPRSGDLSVYWYQQSLDQGLQFLIQYYNGEERAKGNILERFSAQQFPDLHSELNLSSLELGDSALYFCASSDRDSWEKLFFGSGTQLSVL.

The genes are TRBV25-1 and TRBJ2-7, with D possibly matching TRBD1 (6 bases). The CDR3 is 13 residues long. V lost 8 bases to trimming and J lost 3 bases, with 14 bases between them. Germline V CDR1 and CDR2: MGHDK, SYGVNS. This CDR3 reads CASVGQGIYEQYF. CDR3 nucleotide sequence: TGTGCCAGCGTGGGCCAGGGGATCTACGAGCAGTACTTC.

This chain connects TRBV7-6 to TRBJ1-1, with 8 bases that match TRBD1. Germline values: CDR1 SGHVS, CDR2 FNYEAQ. V gave up 5 bases and J gave up 4 bases; unmatched junction bases: 9. The CDR3 has 15 amino acids. Here the CDR3 reads CASSRRDRTATEAFF. Written as DNA, the CDR3 is TGTGCCAGCAGCCGCCGGGACAGGACGGCCACTGAAGCTTTCTTT.

The rearrangement links TRBV25-1 to TRBJ2-1; 7 bases match TRBD2. V trimming: 4 bases; J trimming: 8 bases; junction bases outside the gene matches: 8. CDR1 is MGHDK and CDR2 is SYGVNS in the germline V gene. The CDR3 contains 14 residues. The CDR3 spells CASSGWTRRDEQFF. For the CDR3, the DNA is TGTGCCAGCAGTGGATGGACTAGGCGCGATGAGCAGTTCTTC.

This chain links TRBV5-1 with TRBJ1-2; tentatively, D is TRBD1 (5 bases). CDR1 and CDR2 (germline): SGHRS, YFSETQ. Trimming left V 2 bases short and J 1 base short, with 12 bases between. The CDR3 is 15 residues long. The CDR3 sequence is CASSFNAGDNYGYTF. DNA of the CDR3: TGCGCCAGCAGCTTCAATGCGGGGGATAACTATGGCTACACCTTC. The whole variable domain, remainder taken from reference TRBV5-1 and TRBJ1-2, is KAGVTQTPRYLIKTRGQQVTLSCSPISGHRSVSWYQQTPGQGLQFLFEYFSETQRNKGNFPGRFSGRQFSNSRSEMNVSTLELGDSALYLCASSFNAGDNYGYTFGSGTRLTVV.

The gene calls are TRBV2 and TRBJ1-2, with D possibly matching TRBD1 (6 bases). CDR1 SNHLY and CDR2 FYNNEI come from the germline V gene. The V end was cut by 6 bases, the J end by 4 bases, with 12 bases between. The length of the CDR3 is 13 residues. The CDR3 bases are TGTGCCAGCAGAGTGACGACAGGCTATGGCTACACCTTC. Residues: CASRVTTGYGYTF. Supplemented by reference TRBV2 and TRBJ1-2, the full variable domain reads EPEVTQTPSHQVTQMGQEVILRCVPISNHLYFYWYRQILGQKVEFLVSFYNNEISEKSEIFDDQFSVERPDGSNFTLKIRSTKLEDSAMYFCASRVTTGYGYTFGSGTRLTVV.

This chain joins TRBV9 and TRBJ1-2, with a weak D call TRBD1 (5 bases). The CDR3 runs to 14 residues. Between the trimmed V and J ends, which lost 4 bases and 4 bases, there was a span of 14 bases. Looked up from germline, CDR1 is SGDLS and CDR2 is YYNGEE. The CDR3 protein is CASSSGTEIYGYTF. CDR3 DNA sequence: TGTGCCAGCAGCTCCGGGACGGAAATCTATGGCTACACCTTC. Drawing the rest from reference TRBV9 and TRBJ1-2, the complete variable domain is DSGVTQTPKHLITATGQRVTLRCSPRSGDLSVYWYQQSLDQGLQFLIQYYNGEERAKGNILERFSAQQFPDLHSELNLSSLELGDSALYFCASSSGTEIYGYTFGSGTRLTVV.

The CDR3 is CASSAGQSMNTEAFF. For the CDR3, the DNA is TGTGCCAGCAGCGCCGGACAGTCGATGAACACTGAAGCTTTCTTT. The chain is built from TRBV7-9 and TRBJ1-1; a weak D match, TRBD1 (6 bases). CDR1 is SEHNR and CDR2 is FQNEAQ in the germline V gene (reference sequence). The germline V and J ends were trimmed by 5 bases and 0 bases, with 13 bases remaining between them. CDR3 size: 15 residues.

This rearrangement joins TRBV11-3 to TRBJ2-7; possible D gene TRBD2, 7 bases. The CDR3 spans 13 residues. Between the trimmed V and J ends, which lost 5 bases and 5 bases, there was a span of 13 bases. Germline V gene lookup returns CDR1 SGHNT and CDR2 YENEEA. The CDR3 is CASSRGGANEQYF. CDR3 in DNA: TGTGCCAGCAGCCGAGGGGGGGCCAACGAGCAGTACTTC. Together with reference TRBV11-3 and TRBJ2-7, the CDR3 gives the full variable domain: EAGVVQSPRYKIIEKKQPVAFWCNPISGHNTLYWYLQNLGQGPELLIRYENEEAVDDSQLPKDRFSAERLKGVDSTLKIQPAELGDSAVYLCASSRGGANEQYFGPGTRLTVT.

The chain carries TRBV5-8 and TRBJ2-7; perhaps TRBD1 as D (6 bases). The CDR3 has 16 amino acids. Trimming pared 2 bases from V and 4 bases from J, leaving 19 bases between. Germline V gives CDR1 SGHTS, CDR2 YDEGEE. The CDR3 spells CASSFNRAGDRYEQYF. CDR3 sequence (DNA): TGTGCCAGCAGCTTTAACAGGGCGGGTGATCGGTACGAGCAGTACTTC.

This clone was recorded only once. The rearrangement joins TRBV28 to TRBJ2-3, with D perhaps given as TRBD1 or TRBD2 (6 bases each). The germline V gene encodes CDR1 MDHEN and CDR2 SYDVKM. The CDR3 has 16 residues. V was clipped by 6 bases and J by 5 bases, with 21 bases between them. The DNA for the CDR3 is TGTGCCAGCAGAGGAGGGACAACGGGGGCGGTAGATACGCAGTATTTT. Its protein is CASRGGTTGAVDTQYF.

V usage is TRBV6-5 and J usage is TRBJ1-1; perhaps TRBD1 as D (6 bases). V was cut by 8 bases and J by 1 base, with 8 bases left in between. Germline CDR1 MNHEY, CDR2 SVGAGI. CDR3 length: 12 residues. The CDR3: CASVGQNTEAFF. The CDR3, as DNA: TGTGCCAGCGTGGGACAGAACACTGAAGCTTTCTTT.